This T cell receptor beta chain was found in a study of cytomegalovirus exposure and HLA in healthy donors. Across the whole study: Earlier, about 179 million T cells were analyzed, and 95 million to 140 million unique TCR beta sequences were found among them.

The count of this clone is one. The CDR3 length is 13 residues. CDR1 and CDR2 from the germline V gene are LGHNA and YSLEER. V was cut by 1 base and J by 8 bases, with 10 bases left in between. PCR amplification relied on 60 Vbeta primers (plus 13 Jbeta primers). Libraries were prepared by immunoSEQ multiplex PCR; TCRdb keeps only in-frame clonotypes and omits some of them. Of 100,000 to 150,000 clones detected, 65% to 90% appear once; the ten largest clones hold 0.7%. The chain links TRBV4-3 to TRBJ2-3; D is possibly TRBD2 (7 bases). This TCR was recovered from a man aged 18 to 35 in good health and CMV-seronegative. Input material: PBMCs. The chain's CDR3 is CASSQGGGGTQYF. In DNA, the CDR3 is TGCGCCAGCAGCCAAGGGGGGGGCGGTACGCAGTATTTT.